These T cell receptor beta chains were read from a single sample in a study of OX40 agonist ivuxolimab in advanced cancers. Libraries were prepared by immunoSEQ multiplex PCR; TCRdb keeps only in-frame clonotypes and omits some of them. The table shows approximately 60,000 clones, with over 80% occurring only once. Sequencing used CD4+ or CD8+ T cells sorted from blood, obtained in a trial of the OX40 agonist ivuxolimab. The receptors derive from an adult with an advanced solid tumor such as melanoma, head and neck, liver or kidney cancer. CDR3s include the opening cysteine and the closing phenylalanine or tryptophan. Each record gives: D gene, V gene, J gene, clone size, CDR3 protein, CDR3 DNA. D genes are given only for firm matches. Size tells how often a clone was seen (once, few, many) or the class of an expanded clone, and some rows leave it out.

>TRBD2|TRBV30|TRBJ2-7|-
CAWSVRFASGGGEQYF
TGTGCCTGGAGTGTAAGGTTCGCTAGCGGGGGGGGAGAGCAGTACTTC
>-|TRBV7-9|TRBJ1-4|-
CASSSQGFDEKLFF
TGTGCCAGCAGCTCACAGGGTTTTGATGAAAAACTGTTTTTT
>-|TRBV11-2|TRBJ2-7|few
CASSLQTRSGEQYF
TGTGCCAGCAGCCTCCAGACTAGGTCGGGCGAGCAGTACTTC
>TRBD1|TRBV15|TRBJ2-7|-
CATSREGPEGQRQGKGYEQYF
TGTGCCACCAGCAGAGAAGGGCCCGAAGGTCAGCGACAGGGGAAGGGCTACGAGCAGTACTTC
>-|TRBV18|TRBJ2-2|-
CASSPQGNTGELFF
TGTGCCAGCTCACCGCAGGGCAACACCGGGGAGCTGTTTTTT
>-|TRBV15|TRBJ2-5|-
CATSRGDQTQYF
TGTGCCACCAGCAGAGGGGATCAGACCCAGTACTTC
>-|TRBV27|TRBJ2-7|-
CASSPGRRFEQYF
TGTGCCAGCTCCCCCGGAAGGCGTTTCGAGCAGTACTTC
>-|TRBV25-1|TRBJ1-3|-
CASSDESSGNTIYF
TGTGCCAGCAGTGATGAAAGCTCTGGAAACACCATATATTTT
>-|TRBV19|TRBJ2-2|-
CASSIGQFTGELFF
TGTGCCAGTAGTATCGGACAATTCACCGGGGAGCTGTTTTTT
>-|TRBV7-9|TRBJ2-4|-
CASSNHMENIQYF
TGTGCCAGCAGCAATCACATGGAAAACATTCAGTACTTC
>-|TRBV6-1|TRBJ2-3|-
CASRRAASTDTQYF
TGTGCCAGCAGACGAGCAGCTAGCACAGATACGCAGTATTTT
>-|TRBV7-2|TRBJ2-6|-
CARGAIGANVLTF
TGTGCCAGAGGGGCGATCGGGGCCAACGTCCTGACTTTC
>-|TRBV7-2|TRBJ1-2|-
CASSLRNRVPNYGYTF
TGTGCCAGCAGCCTTAGGAACAGGGTACCGAACTATGGCTACACCTTC
>-|TRBV30|TRBJ2-7|-
CAWSKSSYEQYF
TGTGCCTGGAGTAAGAGCTCCTACGAGCAGTACTTC
>TRBD2|TRBV2|TRBJ2-4|-
CASRRGTSRAKNIQYF
TGTGCCAGCAGGCGAGGGACTAGCAGAGCCAAAAACATTCAGTACTTC
>-|TRBV4-1|TRBJ2-7|-
CASSRLVGLQYEQYF
TGCGCCAGCAGCCGCCTCGTAGGACTACAGTACGAGCAGTACTTC
>-|TRBV14|TRBJ1-2|-
CASSPTGGALTFTF
TGTGCCAGCAGCCCGACTGGAGGGGCCCTGACATTCACCTTC
>-|TRBV7-3|TRBJ2-1|medium-sized
CASSPILGFGAHNEQFF
TGTGCCAGCAGCCCTATCTTAGGCTTTGGCGCCCACAATGAGCAGTTCTTC
>-|TRBV6-6|TRBJ1-1|-
CASSYSGFTEAFF
TGTGCCAGCAGTTACTCAGGGTTCACTGAAGCTTTCTTT
>TRBD1|TRBV25-1|TRBJ2-7|once
CASRETGRSYEQYF
TGTGCCAGCAGAGAGACAGGGCGGTCCTACGAGCAGTACTTC
>-|TRBV19|TRBJ1-1|few
CASSITLMNTEAFF
TGTGCCAGTAGTATTACACTGATGAACACTGAAGCTTTCTTT
>-|TRBV30|TRBJ1-2|-
CAWSLDKNYGYTF
TGTGCCTGGAGTTTGGATAAAAACTATGGCTACACCTTC
>-|TRBV15|TRBJ2-1|-
CATSRGGKGMNNEQFF
TGTGCCACCAGCAGAGGTGGTAAGGGGATGAACAATGAGCAGTTCTTC
>TRBD1|TRBV10-3|TRBJ2-7|once
CAISERTGPDEQYF
TGTGCCATCAGTGAACGGACAGGGCCGGACGAGCAGTACTTC
>-|TRBV6-5|TRBJ1-1|-
CASSYSGIAEAFF
TGTGCCAGCAGTTACTCAGGGATTGCTGAAGCTTTCTTT
>-|TRBV18|TRBJ1-6|few
CASSPRQGGDNSPLHF
TGTGCCAGCTCACCGAGGCAGGGTGGGGACAATTCACCCCTCCACTTT
>-|TRBV5-6|TRBJ1-6|-
CASSFFAGWDSPLHF
TGTGCCAGCAGCTTCTTTGCAGGATGGGATTCACCCCTCCACTTT
>-|TRBV5-6|TRBJ1-3|-
CASSLGDGDTIYF
TGTGCCAGCAGCTTGGGGGACGGAGACACCATATATTTT
>-|TRBV5-1|TRBJ2-1|-
CASSLESGLGEQFF
TGCGCCAGCAGCTTGGAATCTGGGTTGGGTGAGCAGTTCTTC